This T cell receptor (beta chain) was recovered during a study of shared clonotypes between healthy human individuals. General study findings and limits: Generally, naive subsets came out with larger estimated richness than memory subsets. Sequencing depth was predicted to influence how clonotypes are shared among donors.

The healthy adult donors were HIV-negative and reported no recent acute infections or vaccinations. As concerns this clone: What it binds is not known.

Per the authors' pipeline: Quality scores were absent from the junction-only immunoSEQ sequences, so filtering differed. Assay: immunoSEQ multiplex PCR; the TCRdb copy retains only in-frame clones and omits some. From that table come the V and J calls and clone size; the DNA was used to work out D and trimming. The data contain around 2.1 million clones, approximately 96% of them singletons. The source is a man between 18 and 35 years old in good health. Sequenced sample: naive CD4+ T cells sorted from blood. Subset: CD45RA+ positively selected.

The chain's CDR3 is CASSVGSSGSMGEQFF. The CDR3 DNA reads as TGTGCCAGCAGCGTAGGTTCTAGCGGGAGTATGGGTGAGCAGTTCTTC. V and J are TRBV9 and TRBJ2-1, with 10 bases that match TRBD2. The CDR3 is 16 amino acids. Germline V gene lookup returns CDR1 SGDLS and CDR2 YYNGEE. V shed 0 bases, J shed 9 bases, and the junction held 9 bases outside the gene matches.